This T cell receptor beta chain was documented in a study of blood T cell repertoires in COVID-19. Study background: From the United States, Italy and Spain came samples of acute and convalescent COVID-19. PBMCs, B-cell-depleted T cells, or T cells provided the cDNA or gDNA that made up the material.

How the authors handled the data: Amplification of reference gene primers provided the estimated nucleated cell counts. The table came from immunoSEQ multiplex PCR; TCRdb's copy has only in-frame clones and leaves some out. V, J and clone size are those of that table, while D and trimming were read from the DNA. This sample carries around 180,000 clones, more than 70% of them seen once, and the ten largest clones take roughly 18%. Seattle's cohort entered during active infection and was followed longitudinally. The TCR comes from a person aged 70 to 85 with COVID-19, enrolled during active disease. Source material: peripheral blood.

For the CDR3, the DNA is TGTGCCAGCAGCCCTCGGGCGGGGGCAGGGGACAGGGCCCAGTACTTC. Its protein product is CASSPRAGAGDRAQYF. V gene TRBV7-2 combines with J gene TRBJ2-5; 9 bases match TRBD1. This CDR3 contains 16 residues. Trimming cost V 5 bases and J 9 bases; bases outside gene matches: 16. Germline V lookup: CDR1 SGHTA, CDR2 FQGNSA.